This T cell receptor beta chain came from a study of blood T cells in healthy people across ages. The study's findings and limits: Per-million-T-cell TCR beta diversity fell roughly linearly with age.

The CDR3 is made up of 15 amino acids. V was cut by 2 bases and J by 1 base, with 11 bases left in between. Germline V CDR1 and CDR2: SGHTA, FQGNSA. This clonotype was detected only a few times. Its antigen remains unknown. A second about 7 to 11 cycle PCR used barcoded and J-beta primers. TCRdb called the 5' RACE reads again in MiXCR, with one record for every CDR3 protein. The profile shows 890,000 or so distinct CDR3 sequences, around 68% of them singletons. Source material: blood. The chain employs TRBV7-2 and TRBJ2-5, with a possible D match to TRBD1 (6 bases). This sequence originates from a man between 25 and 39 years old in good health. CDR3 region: CASSLWQGPQETQYF. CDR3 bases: TGTGCCAGCAGCTTATGGCAGGGGCCCCAAGAGACCCAGTACTTC. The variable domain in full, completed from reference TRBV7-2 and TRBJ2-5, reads GAGVSQSPSNKVTEKGKDVELRCDPISGHTALYWYRQSLGQGLEFLIYFQGNSAPDKSGLPSDRFSAERTGGSVSTLTIQRTQQEDSAVYLCASSLWQGPQETQYFGPGTRLLVL.